The rows below give T cell receptor beta chains drawn from one sample of a study of blood T cells in healthy people across ages. TCRdb re-analysed the 5' RACE reads in MiXCR, keeping a single row per CDR3 protein. The table includes some 1,800,000 distinct CDR3 sequences, 39% detected once. The specimen was blood. Receptors were obtained from a human donor in good health. Each CDR3 is given with its conserved first and last residue. The D gene is left open where the match is weak. Clone sizes are given selectively: once, few, many, or a class where the clone is expanded.

abundance	d_gene	v_gene	len	j_gene	CDR3aa	CDR3nt
.	TRBD1	TRBV7-2	14	TRBJ1-2	CASSLGDRGKGYTF	TGTGCCAGCAGCTTAGGAGACAGGGGGAAGGGCTACACCTTC
few	.	TRBV7-2	13	TRBJ1-2	CASSPARRYGYTF	TGTGCCAGCAGCCCTGCTCGGCGTTATGGCTACACCTTC
few	.	TRBV20-1	17	TRBJ2-5	CSARDVGDFTYQETQYF	TGCAGTGCTAGAGATGTGGGGGACTTCACCTACCAAGAGACCCAGTACTTC
.	.	TRBV5-1	15	TRBJ2-1	CANSSQPDGENGQFF	TGCGCCAACAGCAGCCAACCGGACGGAGAGAATGGGCAGTTCTTC
few	.	TRBV5-1	14	TRBJ1-4	CASSLISGDEKLFF	TGCGCCAGCAGCTTGATCTCGGGTGATGAAAAACTGTTTTTT
once	TRBD2	TRBV4-2	17	TRBJ2-7	CASSQGSSGRSLDEQYF	TGTGCCAGCAGCCAAGGGTCCAGCGGGAGGAGTCTGGACGAGCAGTACTTC
few	.	TRBV28	13	TRBJ2-7	CASSRRRGGEQYF	TGTGCCAGCAGTCGAAGGCGCGGCGGCGAGCAGTACTTC
.	.	TRBV4-3	14	TRBJ1-2	CASSRLPRSYGYTF	TGCGCCAGCAGCCGCCTCCCCAGGAGCTATGGCTACACCTTC
.	.	TRBV9	14	TRBJ2-5	CASSVGPNKETQYF	TGTGCCAGCAGCGTAGGCCCGAATAAAGAGACCCAGTACTTC
.	TRBD1	TRBV29-1	13	TRBJ2-5	CSAGQGERETQYF	TGCAGCGCCGGACAGGGGGAGAGAGAGACCCAGTACTTC
.	.	TRBV5-1	14	TRBJ2-5	CASTPGGGEETQYF	TGCGCCAGCACCCCCGGGGGTGGAGAAGAGACCCAGTACTTC
once	.	TRBV20-1	16	TRBJ2-7	CSARDQLGQWNYEQYF	TGCAGTGCTAGAGATCAGTTAGGGCAGTGGAACTACGAGCAGTACTTC
.	TRBD1	TRBV5-1	15	TRBJ2-1	CASSGPTGEDNEQFF	TGCGCCAGCAGCGGACCGACAGGGGAGGATAATGAGCAGTTCTTC
.	.	TRBV6-5	15	TRBJ2-3	CASKLQGGLTDTQYF	TGTGCCAGCAAACTACAGGGAGGTCTGACAGATACGCAGTATTTT
few	.	TRBV7-9	12	TRBJ2-1	CASSPDGIIQFF	TGTGCCAGCAGCCCGGACGGAATAATTCAGTTCTTC
.	TRBD2	TRBV4-2	17	TRBJ2-3	CTSSHQHSGGDTDTQYF	TGTACCAGCAGCCATCAACACAGCGGGGGGGACACAGATACGCAGTATTTT
.	.	TRBV9	14	TRBJ1-1	CASSVGYENTEAFF	TGTGCCAGCAGCGTCGGATATGAGAACACTGAAGCTTTCTTT
.	TRBD2	TRBV12-3/TRBV12-4	12	TRBJ2-1	CASSLGGGAQFF	TGTGCCAGCAGTTTGGGCGGGGGGGCACAGTTCTTC
.	TRBD1	TRBV4-2	19	TRBJ1-2	CASSQTPGQGQAPTYGYTF	TGTGCCAGCAGCCAGACCCCTGGACAGGGCCAGGCCCCTACCTATGGCTACACCTTC
.	.	TRBV29-1	14	TRBJ1-1	CSVEKRVENTEAFF	TGCAGCGTTGAAAAAAGGGTAGAGAACACTGAAGCTTTCTTT
few	.	TRBV5-1	13	TRBJ2-3	CASSLATRDTQYF	TGCGCCAGCAGCTTGGCCACTAGGGATACGCAGTATTTT
.	.	TRBV3-1	16	TRBJ1-6	CASSQPRTVYNSPLHF	TGTGCCAGCAGCCAGCCTAGGACAGTCTATAATTCACCCCTCCACTTT